These 5 T cell receptor beta chains were sequenced from one sample in a study of blood T cell repertoires in COVID-19. Sequenced by immunoSEQ multiplex PCR; TCRdb stores in-frame clones only, minus some. The data contain about 15,000 clones, 70% to 90% of them singletons. The sequencing sample was made of peripheral blood. Receptors were obtained from a human donor in a cohort sampled during active COVID-19.

The genes are TRBV5-4 and TRBJ1-1; 7 nucleotides line up with TRBD1. The CDR3 consists of 15 residues. The V gene's germline CDR1 is SGHNT and CDR2 YYREEE (reference sequence). The J segment lost 6 bases and the V segment lost 0 bases, leaving 8 bases of the junction unmatched. The CDR3 sequence is CASSLENRGGAEAFF. CDR3 nucleotides: TGTGCCAGCAGCTTGGAAAACAGGGGAGGCGCTGAAGCTTTCTTT. The full variable domain, its missing parts supplied by reference TRBV5-4 and TRBJ1-1, is ETGVTQSPTHLIKTRGQQVTLRCSSQSGHNTVSWYQQALGQGPQFIFQYYREEENGRGNFPPRFSGLQFPNYSSELNVNALELDDSALYLCASSLENRGGAEAFFGQGTRLTVV.

V gene TRBV7-8 combines with J gene TRBJ2-3; no firm D call. Germline-derived CDR1 and CDR2 are SGHVS and FQNEAQ. The V gene lost 0 bases and the J gene lost 0 bases, with 10 bases spanning the gap. This CDR3 region has 16 residues. CDR3 region: CASSLAAGLSTDTQYF. CDR3 nucleotides: TGTGCCAGCAGCTTAGCGGCAGGTCTCAGCACAGATACGCAGTATTTT.

V usage is TRBV6-5 and J usage is TRBJ2-5, with D maybe TRBD2 (5 bases). Trimming removed 5 bases from V and 7 bases from J, with 11 bases in between. The CDR3 has 12 residues. Germline CDR1 reads MNHEY; CDR2 reads SVGAGI. DNA for the CDR3: TGTGCCAGCAGTCCTCGAGAGGGGACCCAGTACTTC. This translates into CASSPREGTQYF.

The V and J genes are TRBV5-8 and TRBJ1-6, with D possibly TRBD1 on 5 matching bases. This CDR3 region has 14 residues. The germline V and J ends were trimmed by 5 bases and 4 bases, with 10 bases remaining between them. The germline V gene has CDR1 SGHTS and CDR2 YDEGEE. CDR3 in DNA: TGTGCCAGCAGTCATAGACAGTATAATTCACCCCTCCACTTT. Amino acid sequence: CASSHRQYNSPLHF.

This sequence joins TRBV5-1 and TRBJ1-2; tentative D call: TRBD1 (6 bases). Germline CDR1 is SGHRS and CDR2 is YFSETQ. Trimming cost V 4 bases and J 2 bases, with 12 bases left between them. The CDR3 contains 14 residues. The CDR3 sequence is CASSLRDNNYGYTF. The CDR3 region has the DNA TGCGCCAGCAGCCTCCGGGACAACAACTATGGCTACACCTTC.